The TCR beta chain described here comes from a study of blood T cell repertoires in COVID-19. Study-wide context: Donors in the United States, Italy and Spain gave samples during acute or convalescent COVID-19. Nucleic acid was either cDNA or gDNA, and it came from T cells, B-cell-depleted T cells, or PBMCs.

Original methodology: Amplifying reference gene primers gave estimates of nucleated cell counts. Some clones are missing from TCRdb's copy, which holds only in-frame ones; the method was immunoSEQ multiplex PCR. The V and J calls and clone size are taken from that table; D and trimming were inferred from the DNA. This table has some 270,000 clones, about 82% appearing once. In its sample, this clone was seen once. The CDR3 has 12 amino acids. The germline V gene has CDR1 SEHNR and CDR2 FQNEAQ (reference sequence). Seattle-derived patients entered the study during active infection and were followed longitudinally.

This receptor was identified in an elderly woman with COVID-19, enrolled during active disease. This chain uses TRBV7-9 with TRBJ1-2, with 7 bases fitting TRBD1. The sample consisted of peripheral blood. Written as DNA, the CDR3 is TGTGTTTCCGAGACAGGGTTCTATGGCTACACCTTC. Protein: CVSETGFYGYTF.